This T cell receptor (beta chain) comes out of a study of cytomegalovirus exposure and HLA in healthy donors. General study points: A list of about 160 TCR beta chains associated with cytomegalovirus was given. A missense variant in DCLRE1C was later tied to TCR beta V- and J-gene trimming.

With respect to this clone: As yet, its antigen is unknown.

The PCR employed 60 Vbeta primers together with 13 Jbeta primers. Data came from immunoSEQ multiplex PCR; TCRdb stores just in-frame clones and leaves some out. The top ten clones hold 2% to 2.5% of a sample with some 140,000 clones, 80% of them seen once. This CDR3 spans 16 amino acids. The V and J ends lost 0 bases and 5 bases, in that order; junction bases with no gene match: 7. Per the germline V gene, CDR1 is SEHNR and CDR2 is FQNEAQ (reference sequence). The clonotype originates from a young man in good health and CMV-seronegative. The chain combines TRBV7-9 with TRBJ2-3; 8 bases line up with TRBD2. Sequencing was performed on PBMCs. This CDR3 reads CASSLAPGRGIDTQYF. The CDR3, as DNA: TGTGCCAGCAGCTTAGCGCCCGGGAGGGGGATAGATACGCAGTATTTT.